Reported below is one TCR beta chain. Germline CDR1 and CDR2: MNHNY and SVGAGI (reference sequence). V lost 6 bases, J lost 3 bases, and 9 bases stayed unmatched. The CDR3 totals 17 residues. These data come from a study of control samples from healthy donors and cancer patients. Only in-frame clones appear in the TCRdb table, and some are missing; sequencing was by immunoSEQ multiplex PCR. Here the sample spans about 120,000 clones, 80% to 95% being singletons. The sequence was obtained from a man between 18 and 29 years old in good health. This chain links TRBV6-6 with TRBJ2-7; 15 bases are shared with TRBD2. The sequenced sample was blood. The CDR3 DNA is TGTGCCAGCAGCCGACTCGGACTAGCGGGGGGGCTCTACGAGCAGTACTTC. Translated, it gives CASSRLGLAGGLYEQYF.